Presented here are 26 T cell receptor beta chains from one specimen sequenced in a study of T cell changes during pregnancy in multiple sclerosis. The assay was immunoSEQ multiplex PCR, and TCRdb's table has in-frame clones only and misses some. Of about 120,000 clones listed, 80% to 95% were seen once; the top ten hold approximately 5.8%. The sample consisted of peripheral blood, taken before pregnancy. The receptors derive from a female donor with multiple sclerosis, enrolled in a pregnancy study.

The chain recombines TRBV11-2 with TRBJ2-2, with a tentative D call TRBD1 (6 bases). Germline V CDR1 and CDR2: SGHAT, FQNNGV. CDR3 length equals 17 residues. V was clipped by 5 bases and J by 2 bases, with 18 bases between them. CDR3 in amino acids: CASSVGEWTANTGELFF. For the CDR3, the DNA is TGTGCCAGCAGCGTAGGGGAATGGACAGCCAACACCGGGGAGCTGTTTTTT. Full variable domain (missing parts from reference TRBV11-2 and TRBJ2-2): EAGVAQSPRYKIIEKRQSVAFWCNPISGHATLYWYQQILGQGPKLLIQFQNNGVVDDSQLPKDRFSAERLKGVDSTLKIQPAKLEDSAVYLCASSVGEWTANTGELFFGEGSRLTVL.

This chain links TRBV30 with TRBJ2-7, with a possible D match to TRBD1 (5 bases). CDR3 length equals 15 residues. V was pared by 2 bases and J by 3 bases, with 17 bases between. CDR1 GTSNPN and CDR2 SVGIG come from the germline V gene (reference sequence). This CDR3 reads CAWSPHQGTVYEQYF. CDR3 coding DNA: TGTGCCTGGAGTCCCCACCAGGGAACGGTCTACGAGCAGTACTTC.

This chain links TRBV5-1 with TRBJ1-2, with 8 bases fitting TRBD1. Germline CDR1 reads SGHRS; CDR2 reads YFSETQ. The CDR3 contains 14 residues. V shed 3 bases and J 8 bases; nucleotides not matched to a gene: 9. This chain's CDR3 is CASSSLQGERGYTF. The DNA of the CDR3 is TGCGCCAGCAGCTCGCTACAGGGGGAAAGAGGCTACACCTTC.

In its sample, this clone was seen a few times. The rearrangement links TRBV28 to TRBJ1-1; D not resolved. V lost 4 bases, J lost 7 bases, and 10 bases lay in between. There are 12 residues in the CDR3. Per the germline V gene, CDR1 is MDHEN and CDR2 is SYDVKM. CDR3 DNA sequence: TGTGCCAGCAGTTCGGCGCTAGGTGAAGCTTTCTTT. Amino acids: CASSSALGEAFF.

The V gene is TRBV19, the J gene TRBJ2-1; TRBD2 aligns across 9 bases. The J segment lost 7 bases and the V segment lost 5 bases, leaving 12 bases of the junction unmatched. There are 16 residues in the CDR3. Germline lookup yields CDR1 LNHDA and CDR2 SQIVND (reference sequence). CDR3 DNA: TGTGCCAGTAGTCCCCTACCTAGCGGGAACTATAATGAGCAGTTCTTC. Its translation is CASSPLPSGNYNEQFF.

The chain employs TRBV6-6 and TRBJ2-3; tentatively, D is TRBD2 (6 bases). Germline CDR1 MNHNY, CDR2 SVGAGI (reference sequence). This CDR3 is 14 amino acids long. Trimming stripped 6 bases from V and 7 bases from J, with 17 bases between. The CDR3 nucleotides read TGTGCCAGCAGCCCCATTAGCGGATTCTATACGCAGTATTTT. Amino acids: CASSPISGFYTQYF.

The V call is TRBV2, the J call TRBJ1-4, with D tentatively TRBD1 (5 bases). Germline CDR1 is SNHLY and CDR2 is FYNNEI. Deletions cut 2 bases from V and 4 bases from J, with 11 bases between. This CDR3 is 15 amino acids long. CDR3 nucleotides: TGTGCCAGCAGTGAATCCGGGGGTGGTAATGAAAAACTGTTTTTT. Protein product: CASSESGGGNEKLFF.

The V and J genes are TRBV28 and TRBJ2-4, with D tentatively TRBD1 (6 bases). CDR1 is MDHEN, CDR2 SYDVKM, per germline. CDR3 length: 15 residues. Trimming pared 6 bases from V and 0 bases from J, leaving 12 bases between. CDR3 in DNA: TGTGCCAGCAGCCTGACAGGCAGAGCCAAAAACATTCAGTACTTC. Translating it yields CASSLTGRAKNIQYF.

The rearrangement uses TRBV13 and TRBJ2-5; no clear D gene. This CDR3 comprises 11 residues. The V gene's germline CDR1 is PRHDT and CDR2 FYEKMQ (reference sequence). V was clipped by 2 bases and J by 5 bases, with 3 bases between them. The CDR3 DNA reads TGTGCCAGCAGCTTACGGGAGACCCAGTACTTC. Its protein product is CASSLRETQYF.

The genes are TRBV6-6 and TRBJ1-2; weak D call: TRBD1 (6 bases). CDR1 is MNHNY and CDR2 is SVGAGI in the germline V gene (reference sequence). The ends were cut back, 8 bases at V and 3 bases at J, with 19 bases in the middle. The CDR3 runs 15 residues. The CDR3 protein is CASAPRNRAHYGYTF. The DNA for the CDR3 is TGTGCCAGCGCTCCGCGGAACAGGGCTCACTATGGCTACACCTTC.

V and J are TRBV5-1 and TRBJ1-1; D unclear. The CDR3 is 13 amino acids. The germline V and J ends were trimmed by 5 bases and 3 bases, with 11 bases remaining between them. Germline V gene data show CDR1 as SGHRS and CDR2 as YFSETQ. The CDR3 spells CASRWERHTEAFF. The CDR3 DNA reads TGCGCCAGCAGATGGGAGAGACACACTGAAGCTTTCTTT.

This rearrangement joins TRBV7-2 to TRBJ2-1, with 9 nucleotides matching TRBD2. Germline CDR1 and CDR2: SGHTA and FQGNSA. Trimming cost V 1 base and J 9 bases; bases outside gene matches: 4. CDR3 length equals 14 residues. The CDR3 DNA follows: TGTGCCAGCAGCTTAGGAGGCGGGGGGGCTGAGCAGTTCTTC. Residues: CASSLGGGGAEQFF.

This rearrangement joins TRBV7-9 to TRBJ1-4, with D possibly matching TRBD1 (5 bases). CDR3 size: 16 residues. Trimming took off 0 bases at V and 6 bases at J, with 14 bases between the two ends. Per the germline V gene, CDR1 is SEHNR and CDR2 is FQNEAQ (reference sequence). In DNA, the CDR3 is TGTGCCAGCAGCTTAGCGGGTAGGGGCTGGGATGAAAAACTGTTTTTT. This encodes CASSLAGRGWDEKLFF.

The rearrangement uses TRBV19 and TRBJ2-3; 7 positions agree with TRBD1. The CDR3 is 12 amino acids. After removal of 7 bases from V and 10 bases from J, the junction contained 8 bases not matched to a gene. From germline, CDR1 is LNHDA and CDR2 SQIVND (reference sequence). The CDR3 coding sequence is TGTGCCAGTAATGGGATGAGGGGGCCGCAGTATTTT. It yields the protein CASNGMRGPQYF.

This sequence joins TRBV18 and TRBJ2-5; TRBD2 might be the D (5 bases). With 1 base removed from V and 5 bases from J, the gap between germline ends came to 8 bases. The CDR3 loop spans 13 amino acids. Germline-derived CDR1 and CDR2 are KGHSH and LQKENI. The CDR3 DNA is TGTGCCAGCTCACCACAAACGGGGGAGACCCAGTACTTC. It encodes CASSPQTGETQYF.

V is TRBV4-2 and J is TRBJ2-1; maybe TRBD1 (5 bases). The CDR3 runs to 14 residues. The V gene's germline CDR1 is LGHNA and CDR2 YNFKEQ. The ends were cut back, 0 bases at V and 7 bases at J, with 10 bases in the middle. CDR3 sequence reads: CASSQDFRGNEQFF. For the CDR3, the DNA is TGTGCCAGCAGCCAAGATTTTAGGGGTAATGAGCAGTTCTTC.

The chain joins TRBV19 to TRBJ2-2, with TRBD2 identical over 8 bases. The CDR3 runs to 15 residues. The germline V gene has CDR1 LNHDA and CDR2 SQIVND (reference sequence). V shed 4 bases, J shed 4 bases, and the junction held 5 bases outside the gene matches. The CDR3 nucleotides are TGTGCCAGTAGTAAACGGGAGGGTCCCACCGGGGAGCTGTTTTTT. It yields the protein CASSKREGPTGELFF.

This chain uses TRBV29-1 with TRBJ2-1; TRBD2 matches at 7 bases. CDR1 SQVTM and CDR2 ANQGSEA come from the germline V gene. J was trimmed by 7 bases and V by 3 bases; bases with no gene match: 9. This CDR3 is built from 14 residues. This chain's CDR3 is CSVDKVGGPNEQFF. CDR3 sequence (DNA): TGCAGCGTTGATAAGGTGGGAGGGCCGAATGAGCAGTTCTTC.

DNA of the CDR3: TGTGCCAGCAGCTTAACAGGGGCATCTGGAAACACCATATATTTT. This sequence encodes CASSLTGASGNTIYF. The V call is TRBV7-3, the J call TRBJ1-3; possibly TRBD1 for D (5 bases). V lost 0 bases and J lost 1, with 7 bases in between. The CDR3 extends over 15 amino acids. Germline values: CDR1 SGHTA, CDR2 FQGTGA.

The chain couples TRBV7-2 to TRBJ2-7, with D perhaps TRBD1 (6 bases). Trimming pared 1 base from V and 2 bases from J, leaving 15 bases between. The CDR3 has 16 amino acids. The germline V gene encodes CDR1 SGHTA and CDR2 FQGNSA. Here the CDR3 reads CASSLVSGAPAYEQYF. DNA for the CDR3: TGTGCCAGCAGCTTAGTTTCAGGGGCCCCCGCCTACGAGCAGTACTTC.

The V and J genes are TRBV19 and TRBJ2-1, with 10 bases fitting TRBD1. CDR3 length equals 15 residues. Germline CDR1 reads LNHDA; CDR2 reads SQIVND (reference sequence). Unmatched junction bases numbered 5, after V lost 5 bases and J lost 4 bases. CDR3 DNA: TGTGCCAGTAGTTTCCGGGACAGGGGTTACAATGAGCAGTTCTTC. This sequence encodes CASSFRDRGYNEQFF.

This sequence joins TRBV29-1 and TRBJ1-1; D may be TRBD1 (5 bases). Trimming left V 1 base short and J 0 bases short, with 9 bases between. The CDR3 has 14 residues. CDR1 is SQVTM and CDR2 is ANQGSEA in the germline V gene. DNA of the CDR3: TGCAGCGTTGAAGGGCCAGGGCTGAACACTGAAGCTTTCTTT. It translates to CSVEGPGLNTEAFF.

The chain combines TRBV6-1 with TRBJ2-6; D is unresolved. The CDR3 consists of 16 residues. Per the germline V gene, CDR1 is MNHNS and CDR2 is SASEGT. Trimming pared 3 bases from V and 4 bases from J, leaving 13 bases between. The CDR3 loop reads CASSEKLPSGANVLTF. The CDR3 DNA sequence: TGTGCCAGCAGTGAGAAGCTCCCCTCCGGGGCCAACGTCCTGACTTTC.

The rearrangement joins TRBV7-9 to TRBJ2-2; TRBD2 agrees at 8 bases. Germline-derived CDR1 and CDR2 are SEHNR and FQNEAQ (reference sequence). This CDR3 region has 14 residues. The V and J ends lost 6 bases and 7 bases, in that order; junction bases with no gene match: 7. In DNA, the CDR3 is TGTGCCAGCAGAACAGCGGGGGCGGGCGGGGAGCTGTTTTTT. Translation gives CASRTAGAGGELFF.

The rearrangement joins TRBV7-9 to TRBJ2-3; weak D call: TRBD2 (5 bases). V lost 5 bases and J lost 0, with 12 bases in between. The CDR3 covers 15 residues. Germline-derived CDR1 and CDR2 are SEHNR and FQNEAQ (reference sequence). In DNA form, the CDR3 reads TGTGCCAGCAGCCATAGCGCCTCTAGCACAGATACGCAGTATTTT. Translated, it gives CASSHSASSTDTQYF.

The chain carries TRBV6-4 and TRBJ2-1, with TRBD2 matching over 10 bases. The CDR3 extends over 14 amino acids. Germline values: CDR1 MRHNA, CDR2 SNTAGT. V lost 9 bases and J lost 8; bases outside the gene matches: 10. CDR3 in DNA: TGTGCCAGTTGGAGCGGGAGGGGGATCGATGAGCAGTTCTTC. Translated: CASWSGRGIDEQFF.